A single sample gave rise to the 7 T cell receptor beta chains below, sequenced in a study of T cell responses to AZD1222 COVID-19 vaccine. Profiling relied on immunoSEQ multiplex PCR, and the TCRdb table lists in-frame clones only, not all of them. The data hold 85,000 to 95,000 clones, with around 89% observed a single time. Source: peripheral blood, taken 28 days after the second AZD1222 dose. These receptor sequences come from an adult who received the AZD1222 COVID-19 vaccine.

The chain is built from TRBV19 and TRBJ1-5; D is unresolved. Germline V lookup: CDR1 LNHDA, CDR2 SQIVND (reference sequence). V dropped 5 bases and J dropped 1 base, with 9 bases sitting between them. The CDR3 covers 14 residues. Written as DNA, the CDR3 is TGTGCCAGTAGTCGGCAGGCCAGCAATCAGCCCCAGCATTTT. It yields the protein CASSRQASNQPQHF.

The chain couples TRBV6-5 to TRBJ1-1; D is unresolved. From germline, CDR1 is MNHEY and CDR2 SVGAGI. V lost 3 bases and J 4 bases, leaving 9 bases between the germline ends. The length of the CDR3 is 13 residues. The CDR3 DNA is TGTGCCAGCAGTTATAAGACGGGCACTGAAGCTTTCTTT. Protein product: CASSYKTGTEAFF.

V gene TRBV6-5 combines with J gene TRBJ2-7; possibly TRBD1 or TRBD2 for D (5 bases each). The CDR3 has 13 residues. Germline V gene data show CDR1 as MNHEY and CDR2 as SVGAGI. Trimming shortened V by 6 bases and J by 4 bases, and 13 bases separated the two germline ends. The chain's CDR3 is CASSIRETYEQYF. The CDR3 DNA follows: TGTGCCAGCAGCATCAGGGAGACGTACGAGCAGTACTTC.

J is TRBJ1-1 and V is TRBV29-1; D unclear. The CDR3 is 13 residues long. Trimming pared 7 bases from V and 1 base from J, leaving 13 bases between. CDR1 SQVTM and CDR2 ANQGSEA come from the germline V gene. The chain's CDR3 is CSAHTRTNTEAFF. DNA for the CDR3: TGCAGCGCTCATACACGGACGAACACTGAAGCTTTCTTT.

The chain combines TRBV29-1 with TRBJ2-5; 8 bases align to TRBD1. Per germline, CDR1 SQVTM and CDR2 ANQGSEA. This CDR3 comprises 15 residues. Trimming cost V 5 bases and J 5 bases; bases outside gene matches: 13. CDR3 nucleotide sequence: TGCAGCGTTATTATGAACAGGGGGGAGAGGGAGACCCAGTACTTC. It is translated as CSVIMNRGERETQYF.

J is TRBJ2-7 and V is TRBV6-5; 10 nucleotides line up with TRBD1. Trimming cost V 7 bases and J 4 bases; bases outside gene matches: 10. The CDR3 sequence is 15 residues long. Germline CDR1 reads MNHEY; CDR2 reads SVGAGI. The CDR3 coding sequence is TGTGCCAGCACGTCGTCCGGGACAGGGGCTTACGAGCAGTACTTC. Protein: CASTSSGTGAYEQYF.

The V and J genes are TRBV23-1 and TRBJ2-7; possibly TRBD1 for D (6 bases). TRBV23-1 is an ORF, with its function uncertain. V lost 1 base and J lost 0, with 7 bases in between. The CDR3 extends over 14 amino acids. The CDR3 bases are TGCGCCAGCAGTCAATACAGGGACTCCTACGAGCAGTACTTC. Residues: CASSQYRDSYEQYF.